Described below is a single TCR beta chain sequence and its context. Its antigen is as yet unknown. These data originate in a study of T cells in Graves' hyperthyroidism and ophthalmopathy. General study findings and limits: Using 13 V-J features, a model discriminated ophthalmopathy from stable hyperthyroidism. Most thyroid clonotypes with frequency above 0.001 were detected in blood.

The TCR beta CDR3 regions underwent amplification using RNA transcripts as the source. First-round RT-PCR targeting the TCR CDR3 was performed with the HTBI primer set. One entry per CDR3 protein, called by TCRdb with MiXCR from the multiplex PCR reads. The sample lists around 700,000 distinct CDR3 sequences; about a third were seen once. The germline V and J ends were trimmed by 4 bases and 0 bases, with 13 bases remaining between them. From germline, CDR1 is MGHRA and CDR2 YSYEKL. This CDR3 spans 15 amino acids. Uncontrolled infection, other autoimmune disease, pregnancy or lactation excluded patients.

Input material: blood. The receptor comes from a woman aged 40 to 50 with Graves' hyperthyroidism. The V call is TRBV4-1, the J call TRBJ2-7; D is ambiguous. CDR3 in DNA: TGCGCCAGCAGCCCCCACCGTGGCAGCTCCTACGAGCAGTACTTC. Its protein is CASSPHRGSSYEQYF.